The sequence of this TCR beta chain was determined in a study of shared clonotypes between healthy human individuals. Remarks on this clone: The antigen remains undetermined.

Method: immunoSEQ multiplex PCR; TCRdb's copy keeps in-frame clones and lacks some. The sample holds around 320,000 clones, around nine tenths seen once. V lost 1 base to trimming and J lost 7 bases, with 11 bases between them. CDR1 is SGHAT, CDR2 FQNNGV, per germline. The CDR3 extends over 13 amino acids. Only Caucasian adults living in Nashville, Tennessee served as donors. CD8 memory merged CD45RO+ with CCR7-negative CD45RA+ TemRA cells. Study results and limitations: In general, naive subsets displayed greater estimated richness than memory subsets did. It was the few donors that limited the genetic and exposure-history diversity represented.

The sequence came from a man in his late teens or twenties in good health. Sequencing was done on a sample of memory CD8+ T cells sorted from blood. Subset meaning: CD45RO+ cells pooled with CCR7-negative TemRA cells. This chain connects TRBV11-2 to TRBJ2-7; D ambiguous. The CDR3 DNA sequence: TGTGCCAGCAGCTTAGGATCCTGGAAGGAGCAGTACTTC. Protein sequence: CASSLGSWKEQYF.